The 26 T cell receptor beta chains listed next were all sequenced from one sample in a study of T cell repertoires in cytomegalovirus infection. Their specific antigens are unknown. In TCRdb, the reads were re-called with MiXCR into one record per CDR3 protein. Of more than 250,000 distinct CDR3 sequences in the sample, 25% were seen once. Material: cultured PBMCs, obtained from culture after CMV antigen stimulation. These receptors all stem from a human donor in good health (CMV status not recorded). Some clones in this sample may be carry-over from other donors' samples.

This chain connects TRBV20-1 to TRBJ2-6; D is perhaps TRBD1 (5 bases). Germline-derived CDR1 and CDR2 are DFQATT and SNEGSKA (reference sequence). This CDR3 region has 14 residues. V shed 3 bases and J shed 0 bases, with 6 bases lying between them. CDR3 loop: CSASDSSGANVLTF. The DNA of the CDR3 is TGCAGTGCTAGTGACAGCTCTGGGGCCAACGTCCTGACTTTC.

V usage is TRBV3-1 and J usage is TRBJ1-4, with D unclear. Germline-derived CDR1 and CDR2 are LGHDT and YNNKEL (reference sequence). V shed 0 bases and J shed 5 bases, with 7 bases lying between them. CDR3 length: 14 residues. CDR3 loop: CASSQDGWNEKLFF. CDR3 DNA: TGTGCCAGCAGCCAAGACGGATGGAATGAAAAACTGTTTTTT. Full variable domain (missing parts from reference TRBV3-1 and TRBJ1-4): DTAVSQTPKYLVTQMGNDKSIKCEQNLGHDTMYWYKQDSKKFLKIMFSYNNKELIINETVPNRFSPKSPDKAHLNLHINSLELGDSAVYFCASSQDGWNEKLFFGSGTQLSVL.

This clonotype was counted many times. The CDR3 sequence: CASRFRGPEAFF. The DNA of the CDR3 is TGTGCCAGCAGGTTCCGGGGACCTGAAGCTTTCTTT. The chain combines TRBV7-2 with TRBJ1-1, with D maybe TRBD1 (5 bases). V lost 6 bases and J 6 bases, leaving 11 bases between the germline ends. CDR3 size: 12 residues. CDR1 is SGHTA, CDR2 FQGNSA, per germline. Filled out from reference TRBV7-2 and TRBJ1-1, the complete variable domain reads GAGVSQSPSNKVTEKGKDVELRCDPISGHTALYWYRQSLGQGLEFLIYFQGNSAPDKSGLPSDRFSAERTGGSVSTLTIQRTQQEDSAVYLCASRFRGPEAFFGQGTRLTVV.

This clonotype was found a few times. The chain combines TRBV12-3 or TRBV12-4 with TRBJ2-1, with D perhaps matching TRBD2 (6 bases). V was pared by 7 bases and J by 7 bases, with 23 bases between. The CDR3 spans 16 residues. CDR3 amino acids: CASIPSGTQTWNEQFF. The DNA of the CDR3 is TGTGCCAGCATTCCGTCCGGGACTCAAACTTGGAATGAGCAGTTCTTC.

The rearrangement joins TRBV6-2 or TRBV6-3 to TRBJ2-7; D call uncertain. The CDR3 consists of 11 residues. With 6 bases removed from V and 3 bases from J, the gap between germline ends came to 6 bases. Germline V CDR1 and CDR2: MNHEY, SVGEGT. The DNA of the CDR3 is TGTGCCAGCAGGAGCAGCTACGAGCAGTACGTC. As protein: CASRSSYEQYV.

V is TRBV19 and J is TRBJ2-3; D uncertain. The V end lost 0 bases, the J end lost 5 bases, and 18 bases lay between the germline ends. The CDR3 runs to 17 residues. Germline CDR1 reads LNHDA; CDR2 reads SQIVND (reference sequence). CDR3 region: CASSIEPQARRRDTQYF. The CDR3 DNA reads as TGTGCCAGTAGTATAGAGCCCCAAGCGCGAAGGAGAGATACGCAGTATTTT.

This clonotype turned up a few times. The chain combines TRBV11-2 with TRBJ2-7; 8 bases are a match to TRBD1. From germline, CDR1 is SGHAT and CDR2 FQNNGV. There are 15 residues in the CDR3. V was clipped by 2 bases and J by 0 bases; unmatched bases: 3. The CDR3 sequence: CASSLRGQVSYEQYF. CDR3 sequence (DNA): TGTGCCAGCAGCTTAAGGGGACAGGTCTCCTACGAGCAGTACTTC.

In this sample, this clonotype turned up many times. The rearrangement uses TRBV7-2 and TRBJ2-5, with 13 bases lining up with TRBD2. V dropped 1 base and J dropped 5; count of bases not matched to a gene: 7. Germline values: CDR1 SGHTA, CDR2 FQGNSA. The CDR3 runs 17 residues. For the CDR3, the DNA is TGTGCCAGCAGCTTAGGTCGGACTAGCGGGAGATCGGAGACCCAGTACTTC. Translated: CASSLGRTSGRSETQYF.

This chain uses TRBV18 with TRBJ2-7; 8 bases line up with TRBD2. Germline assignment: CDR1 KGHSH and CDR2 LQKENI. This CDR3 comprises 14 residues. Trimming took 2 bases from V and 2 from J; bases not matched to a gene: 2. As DNA, the CDR3 is TGTGCCAGCTCACCAGGGACTAGGGCCTACGAGCAGTACTTC. It yields the protein CASSPGTRAYEQYF.

V and J are TRBV6-1 and TRBJ2-1; D possibly matches TRBD1 or TRBD2 (9 bases each). Trimming left V 6 bases short and J 12 bases short, with 24 bases between. The CDR3 covers 15 residues. Per germline, CDR1 MNHNS and CDR2 SASEGT. CDR3 amino acids: CASRHTGGGGARQFF. The CDR3 bases are TGTGCCAGCAGACATACAGGGGGCGGGGGGGCACGGCAGTTCTTC.

This clonotype was detected only a few times. The chain recombines TRBV4-1 with TRBJ2-1; 10 bases match TRBD2. Trimming at V came to 0 bases and at J to 0 bases, leaving 5 bases not matched to a gene. Germline CDR1 and CDR2: MGHRA and YSYEKL. The CDR3 spans 18 residues. The CDR3, as DNA: TGCGCCAGCAGCCAAGAAACTAGCGGGGCTAGCTCCTACAATGAGCAGTTCTTC. Its protein product is CASSQETSGASSYNEQFF.

This clonotype occurred a few times. The chain combines TRBV4-3 with TRBJ2-1, with 9 bases aligning to TRBD2. The CDR3 runs to 18 residues. V shed 0 bases, J shed 0 bases, and the junction held 6 bases outside the gene matches. Germline values: CDR1 LGHNA, CDR2 YSLEER. CDR3 loop: CASSQDRGLAHSYNEQFF. CDR3 nucleotide sequence: TGCGCCAGCAGCCAAGACAGGGGACTAGCACACTCCTACAATGAGCAGTTCTTC.

This chain links TRBV10-3 with TRBJ2-7; D possibly matches TRBD1 or TRBD2 (5 bases each). The V gene's germline CDR1 is ENHRY and CDR2 SYGVKD. The length of the CDR3 is 14 residues. V lost 0 bases, J lost 3 bases, and 9 bases lay in between. The CDR3 reads CAISESTGLYEQYV. As DNA, the CDR3 is TGTGCCATCAGTGAGTCTACAGGACTCTACGAGCAGTACGTC.

The rearrangement uses TRBV12-3 or TRBV12-4 and TRBJ1-1; D gene uncertain. Trimming cost V 2 bases and J 1 base, with 8 bases left between them. This CDR3 is built from 14 residues. CDR3 bases: TGTGCCAGCAGTTTATGGTCAGGGAACACTGAAGCTTTCTTT. This sequence encodes CASSLWSGNTEAFF.

V is TRBV28 and J is TRBJ2-7; D remains unclear. The ends were cut back, 5 bases at V and 2 bases at J, with 10 bases in the middle. Germline lookup yields CDR1 MDHEN and CDR2 SYDVKM. The CDR3 spans 13 residues. The CDR3 DNA reads as TGTGCCAGCAGTCCCTCCCTTACCTACGAGCAGTACGTC. It codes for CASSPSLTYEQYV.

This clonotype was picked up many times. This rearrangement joins TRBV7-2 to TRBJ2-7, with 7 positions matching TRBD2. The CDR3 is 15 residues long. V lost 0 bases and J lost 2; bases outside the gene matches: 4. CDR1 SGHTA and CDR2 FQGNSA come from the germline V gene. The CDR3 sequence is CASSLAVAGTYEQYV. CDR3 bases: TGTGCCAGCAGCTTAGCGGTAGCGGGCACCTACGAGCAGTACGTC.

This clonotype was seen a handful of times. The J gene is TRBJ2-1, the V gene TRBV19, with a tentative D call TRBD2 (5 bases). In germline, CDR1 is LNHDA, CDR2 SQIVND (reference sequence). The CDR3 is made up of 17 amino acids. V was trimmed by 1 base and J by 6 bases, leaving 19 bases between them. Written as DNA, the CDR3 is TGTGCCAGTAGTATAGGGGATTTCCGGGGAGCCTTCAATGAGCAGTTCTTC. Protein sequence: CASSIGDFRGAFNEQFF.

In DNA, the CDR3 is TGTGCCAGCAGTTACCGTAGAGGGGCTGGGGCCAACGTCCTGACTTTC. Its translation is CASSYRRGAGANVLTF. V gene TRBV6-2 or TRBV6-3 combines with J gene TRBJ2-6; D is possibly TRBD1 or TRBD2 (5 bases each). The CDR3 sequence is 16 residues long. Trimming stripped 2 bases from V and 2 bases from J, with 10 bases between. Per germline, CDR1 MNHEY and CDR2 SVGEGT.

The V gene is TRBV6-1, the J gene TRBJ2-1; maybe TRBD2 (6 bases). CDR1 and CDR2 from the germline V gene are MNHNS and SASEGT. The V gene lost 7 bases and the J gene lost 7 bases, with 23 bases spanning the gap. The CDR3 has 16 residues. The CDR3 coding sequence is TGTGCCAGCATCCCTAGCTCAGGAGGGACCCCTAATGAGCAGTTCTTC. The encoded protein is CASIPSSGGTPNEQFF.

This clonotype has only one observation. V gene TRBV20-1 combines with J gene TRBJ2-7; D possibly matches TRBD1 or TRBD2 (5 bases each). The CDR3 extends over 12 amino acids. Trimming shortened V by 6 bases and J by 3 bases, and 12 bases separated the two germline ends. CDR1 DFQATT and CDR2 SNEGSKA come from the germline V gene (reference sequence). CDR3 coding DNA: TGCAGTGCCCGTTATGGGGGCTACGAGCAGTACTTC. Its protein product is CSARYGGYEQYF.

This clonotype was observed a few times. The rearrangement links TRBV4-1 to TRBJ2-3, with 9 bases aligning to TRBD2. The CDR3 runs to 17 residues. In germline, CDR1 is MGHRA, CDR2 YSYEKL. The ends lost 9 bases at V and 2 bases at J; junction bases unmatched: 15. CDR3 nucleotides: TGCGCCAGTCGGGTTAGCGGGAGCGAACTACTCACAGATACGCAGTATTTT. It specifies CASRVSGSELLTDTQYF.

This chain uses TRBV19 with TRBJ1-5; D is undetermined. With 7 bases removed from V and 2 bases from J, the gap between germline ends came to 6 bases. The CDR3 runs to 12 residues. Germline values: CDR1 LNHDA, CDR2 SQIVND (reference sequence). This chain's CDR3 is CASNLGNQPQHF. Written as DNA, the CDR3 is TGTGCCAGTAATCTCGGCAATCAGCCCCAGCATTTT.

The rearrangement joins TRBV30 to TRBJ1-1, with D uncertain. Germline CDR1 reads GTSNPN; CDR2 reads SVGIG (reference sequence). V shed 0 bases and J shed 0 bases, with 11 bases lying between them. CDR3 length: 15 residues. Here the CDR3 DNA reads TGTGCCTGGAGTGTACTTAAAGAAATGAACACTGAAGCTTTCTTT. It codes for CAWSVLKEMNTEAFF.

V gene TRBV7-2 combines with J gene TRBJ1-6; 8 bases align to TRBD1. The CDR3 runs 17 residues. From germline, CDR1 is SGHTA and CDR2 FQGNSA. V lost 1 base and J lost 10; bases outside the gene matches: 12. CDR3 nucleotides: TGTGCCAGCAGCTTAGGGGGGACAGGAACGGTTCGATCACCCCTCCACTTT. The encoded protein is CASSLGGTGTVRSPLHF.

This chain joins TRBV11-3 and TRBJ2-2; D remains unclear. Trimming took off 1 base at V and 4 bases at J, with 10 bases between the two ends. The CDR3 totals 15 residues. Germline lookup yields CDR1 SGHNT and CDR2 YENEEA. The CDR3: CASSLGSRSTGELFF. The DNA of the CDR3 is TGTGCCAGCAGCTTAGGTAGCAGGAGCACCGGGGAGCTGTTTTTT. The whole variable domain, filled in from reference TRBV11-3 and TRBJ2-2, reads EAGVVQSPRYKIIEKKQPVAFWCNPISGHNTLYWYLQNLGQGPELLIRYENEEAVDDSQLPKDRFSAERLKGVDSTLKIQPAELGDSAVYLCASSLGSRSTGELFFGEGSRLTVL.

The rearrangement links TRBV29-1 to TRBJ2-1; TRBD2 is a possible D gene (6 bases). This CDR3 comprises 15 residues. The germline V gene encodes CDR1 SQVTM and CDR2 ANQGSEA. V was clipped by 5 bases and J by 1 base, with 15 bases between them. The CDR3 loop reads CSVWGGTASYNEQFF. In DNA, the CDR3 is TGCAGCGTTTGGGGAGGCACGGCTTCCTACAATGAGCAGTTCTTC.